Below, 20 T cell receptor beta chains from the same sample are listed, as sequenced in a study of blood T cell repertoires in COVID-19. Clones were read by immunoSEQ multiplex PCR, and TCRdb kept only the in-frame ones, dropping some. Of approximately 200,000 clones listed, 86% were seen once; the top ten hold 4.5% to 5.5%. The specimen sequenced was PBMCs or T cells enriched from blood (not recorded which). These receptors all come from a woman aged 25-40 years who had been exposed to COVID-19.

J is TRBJ2-7 and V is TRBV14, with a tentative D call TRBD1 (6 bases). The germline gives CDR1 SGHDN, CDR2 FVKESK. This CDR3 has 14 residues. Trimming removed 5 bases from V and 3 bases from J, with 14 bases in between. In nucleotides, the CDR3 is TGTGCCAGCAGCGTACCAGGGGAGAACTACGAGCAGTACTTC. This sequence encodes CASSVPGENYEQYF.

This chain joins TRBV10-3 and TRBJ1-3, with D perhaps matching TRBD1 (6 bases). Between the trimmed V and J ends, which lost 10 bases and 4 bases, there was a span of 11 bases. The length of the CDR3 is 12 residues. Germline values: CDR1 ENHRY, CDR2 SYGVKD. The CDR3 here is CATQTGGNTIYF. CDR3 bases: TGTGCCACTCAGACAGGAGGAAACACCATATATTTT.

The chain links TRBV5-1 to TRBJ2-7, with a tentative D call TRBD2 (6 bases). V was pared by 5 bases and J by 5 bases, with 11 bases between. The germline V gene encodes CDR1 SGHRS and CDR2 YFSETQ. There are 12 residues in the CDR3. The CDR3 reads CASRGGEDEQYF. In DNA, the CDR3 is TGCGCCAGCAGGGGGGGTGAGGACGAGCAGTACTTC.

This rearrangement joins TRBV27 to TRBJ1-2; tentative D call: TRBD1 (5 bases). The germline gives CDR1 MNHEY, CDR2 SMNVEV (reference sequence). V was pared by 2 bases and J by 1 base, with 17 bases between. The CDR3 sequence is 17 residues long. CDR3 amino acids: CASSLRWRGEGNYGYTF. Here the CDR3 DNA reads TGTGCCAGCAGTTTACGGTGGAGGGGAGAGGGTAACTATGGCTACACCTTC.

The CDR3 loop reads CASGFGGAGYTF. CDR3 bases: TGTGCTAGTGGTTTTGGAGGGGCAGGCTACACCTTC. The V and J genes are TRBV12-5 and TRBJ1-2, with D perhaps TRBD1 (5 bases). CDR3 length: 12 residues. In germline, CDR1 is LGHNT, CDR2 FRNRAP. With 3 bases removed from V and 8 bases from J, the gap between germline ends came to 10 bases.

J is TRBJ2-5 and V is TRBV30; weak D call: TRBD1 (5 bases). The V end lost 5 bases, the J end lost 3 bases, and 10 bases lay between the germline ends. Germline CDR1 and CDR2: GTSNPN and SVGIG (reference sequence). The CDR3 is made up of 12 amino acids. The CDR3, as DNA: TGTGCCTGGGGTTTCAGGGAAGAGACCCAGTACTTC. It is translated as CAWGFREETQYF.

This sequence joins TRBV12-1 and TRBJ2-3; TRBD1, the table's D call, lacks a check against the DNA. TRBV12-1 is tagged as a pseudogene. CDR3 size: 17 residues. CDR3 DNA sequence: TGTGCCAGCAGCTGGGGGCCTGGACAGGGGGGCACAGATACGCAGTATTTT. This translates into CASSWGPGQGGTDTQYF.

The chain combines TRBV12-3 or TRBV12-4 with TRBJ1-5; D not resolved. The CDR3 is 12 amino acids. V was pared by 6 bases and J by 4 bases, with 7 bases between. The CDR3 spells CASSSNNQPQHF. CDR3 DNA sequence: TGTGCCAGCAGCTCTAATAATCAGCCCCAGCATTTT.

DNA of the CDR3: TGCAGCGCCCGAGGGGGGGCCGTGGAGCAGTACTTC. Translation: CSARGGAVEQYF. V and J are TRBV29-1 and TRBJ2-7, with D perhaps matching TRBD2 (7 bases). Germline V CDR1 and CDR2: SQVTM, ANQGSEA. The CDR3 contains 12 residues. Trimming took off 7 bases at V and 7 bases at J, with 17 bases between the two ends.

The CDR3 DNA is TGTGCCAGCAGCTTAGCGGGACAGGGAAATGAAAAACTGTTTTTT. It codes for CASSLAGQGNEKLFF. The rearrangement links TRBV7-8 to TRBJ1-4; 9 nucleotides align to TRBD1. Looked up from germline, CDR1 is SGHVS and CDR2 is FQNEAQ. CDR3 length: 15 amino acids. The trim removed 0 bases at V and 5 bases at J, leaving 1 base unmatched.

The rearrangement links TRBV5-6 to TRBJ1-1, with 8 bases fitting TRBD1. Germline CDR1 and CDR2: SGHDT and YYEEEE. CDR3 length: 14 residues. The ends lost 4 bases at V and 1 base at J; junction bases unmatched: 3. The CDR3 spells CASSDRGWNTEAFF. CDR3 coding DNA: TGTGCCAGCAGCGACAGGGGATGGAACACTGAAGCTTTCTTT.

This clone was detected only once. Here the CDR3 reads CASNSDRYEQYF. For the CDR3, the DNA is TGTGCCAGCAATTCGGACAGGTACGAGCAGTACTTC. This rearrangement joins TRBV28 to TRBJ2-7; 7 bases align to TRBD1. Germline lookup yields CDR1 MDHEN and CDR2 SYDVKM. The junction had 4 bases not matched to a gene; V was cut back by 7 bases and J by 4 bases. The CDR3 totals 12 residues.

The V and J genes are TRBV28 and TRBJ2-7; TRBD1 aligns across 7 bases. The V gene end was trimmed by 3 bases and the J gene end by 3 bases; junction bases not matched to a gene: 8. Per the germline V gene, CDR1 is MDHEN and CDR2 is SYDVKM. The CDR3 contains 15 residues. DNA of the CDR3: TGTGCCAGCAGTTTGTCCGATAACAGGGGCTACGAGCAGTACTTC. Translated: CASSLSDNRGYEQYF.

The genes are TRBV2 and TRBJ2-1; D gene unclear. Germline V CDR1 and CDR2: SNHLY, FYNNEI. V was clipped by 5 bases and J by 6 bases, with 14 bases between them. The CDR3 is made up of 14 amino acids. The CDR3 DNA follows: TGTGCCAGCAGTCCCACCGCGGTGACCAATGAGCAGTTCTTC. Its translation: CASSPTAVTNEQFF.

The chain is built from TRBV29-1 and TRBJ2-7, with 9 bases matching TRBD1. There are 15 residues in the CDR3. Germline loops: CDR1 SQVTM, CDR2 ANQGSEA. V was clipped by 1 base and J by 1 base; unmatched bases: 5. For the CDR3, the DNA is TGCAGCGTTGAAGTGGACAGGGGTCCTTCCTACGAGCAGTACTTC. Translating gives CSVEVDRGPSYEQYF.

The chain has TRBV2 and TRBJ2-3; the match to TRBD2 covers 7 bases. Germline V lookup: CDR1 SNHLY, CDR2 FYNNEI. The ends lost 4 bases at V and 4 bases at J; junction bases unmatched: 2. This CDR3 is built from 13 residues. The CDR3 bases are TGTGCCAGCAGTGGGACTAGGGCAGATACGCAGTATTTT. Translated: CASSGTRADTQYF.

This clone was observed once. The J gene is TRBJ1-3, the V gene TRBV5-8; no clear D. The germline V and J ends were trimmed by 2 bases and 1 base, with 4 bases remaining between them. This CDR3 is 13 amino acids long. Germline CDR1 is SGHTS and CDR2 is YDEGEE. CDR3 region: CASSFRSGNTIYF. CDR3 sequence (DNA): TGTGCCAGCAGCTTCAGGTCTGGAAACACCATATATTTT.

The V call is TRBV19, the J call TRBJ2-5; weak D call: TRBD2 (6 bases). Germline V lookup: CDR1 LNHDA, CDR2 SQIVND (reference sequence). V lost 6 bases, J lost 5 bases, and 10 bases lay in between. The CDR3 contains 12 residues. Here the CDR3 reads CASRGLGETQYF. The CDR3 DNA reads TGTGCCAGTAGGGGACTTGGTGAGACCCAGTACTTC.

This clone has only a few counts. V gene TRBV3-1 (or the pseudogene TRBV3-2) combines with J gene TRBJ2-3; 16 nucleotides align to TRBD2. Unmatched junction bases numbered 12, after V lost 4 bases and J lost 14 bases. CDR3 length: 16 residues. CDR1 and CDR2 from the germline V gene are LGHDT and YNNKEL (reference sequence). The CDR3 nucleotides are TGTGCCAGCAGCCCGGGGACTAGCGGGGGGGCTTTGTCTCGGTATTTT. It specifies CASSPGTSGGALSRYF.

The chain employs TRBV11-2 and TRBJ2-1; 12 nucleotides line up with TRBD2. After removal of 0 bases from V and 15 bases from J, the junction contained 12 bases not matched to a gene. The CDR3 has 16 amino acids. The germline V gene has CDR1 SGHAT and CDR2 FQNNGV. CDR3 DNA sequence: TGTGCCAGCAGCTTAGAACTAGCGGGGGGCCCCACTTATCGGTTCTTC. This encodes CASSLELAGGPTYRFF. Full variable domain (outside the CDR3, taken from reference TRBV11-2 and TRBJ2-1): EAGVAQSPRYKIIEKRQSVAFWCNPISGHATLYWYQQILGQGPKLLIQFQNNGVVDDSQLPKDRFSAERLKGVDSTLKIQPAKLEDSAVYLCASSLELAGGPTYRFFGPGTRLTVL.